A single sample is the source of the 4 T cell receptor beta chains below, sequenced in a study of monozygotic twins with inflammatory bowel disease. Following a re-call of the 5' RACE reads, TCRdb has one entry per CDR3 protein and lacks DNA. Its clone listing holds around 140,000 distinct CDR3 sequences. What was sequenced was blood. The receptors here all came from a human donor with ulcerative colitis or Crohn's disease, or a healthy co-twin of an affected twin (not recorded which).

The chain links TRBV7-2 to TRBJ2-7; the D call of TRBD2 rests on TCRdb alone, since no DNA is present to check it. Germline-derived CDR1 and CDR2 are SGHTA and FQGNSA. The CDR3 has 16 residues. CDR3 region: CASSPLAGTYGYEQYF.

This rearrangement joins TRBV20-1 to TRBJ2-3; TCRdb's D call, TRBD2, is unchecked because there is no DNA. This CDR3 spans 16 amino acids. Germline assignment: CDR1 DFQATT and CDR2 SNEGSKA (reference sequence). This CDR3 is CSARDRGTSLTDTQYF.

This chain connects TRBV12-3 or TRBV12-4 to TRBJ1-1. The CDR3 is 14 residues long. CDR3 in amino acids: CASIQTAGITEAFF.

V is TRBV4-3 and J is TRBJ2-3; the D call of TRBD2 rests on TCRdb alone, since no DNA is present to check it. This CDR3 is built from 17 residues. Germline V gene data show CDR1 as LGHNA and CDR2 as YSLEER. CDR3 loop: CASSQTWTSGGQYTQYF.